Below are 23 T cell receptor beta chains sequenced from a single sample in a study of molecular identifiers for immune sequencing clone quantification (dated by TCRdb to 2017 to 2018). To prepare the library, PCR was applied. Sequencing was carried out with a NextSeq 500. TCRdb reprocessed the public reads (quality trimming at Q25 with fastp, clone calling with MiXCR) and kept in-frame beta chains. Duplicate CDR3 protein sequences are folded into a single record with the most common DNA and genes. The table for this sample lists nearly 650,000 distinct CDR3 sequences; approximately 24% of them were counted only once. The ten largest clones add up to 0.78% of the sample. Sequencing used naive CD8+ T cells from blood, with Jurkat cell RNA spiked in. The sample's cell subset or site label, decoded: FACS-sorted CD8+CD4-CCR7+CD45RA+ naive T cells. These receptors were obtained from a human donor in good health. Some libraries in this study had Jurkat cell RNA spiked in.

This chain uses TRBV19 with TRBJ2-3, with 9 bases aligning to TRBD2. The CDR3 totals 16 residues. The trim removed 2 bases at V and 2 bases at J, leaving 5 bases unmatched. Germline CDR1 reads LNHDA; CDR2 reads SQIVND (reference sequence). The CDR3 nucleotides are TGTGCCAGTAGTATACTCCTAGCGGGAACCACAGATACGCAGTATTTT. Its translation is CASSILLAGTTDTQYF.

This clonotype was observed a handful of times. The chain uses TRBV18 and TRBJ2-2, with unresolved D. Trimming cost V 3 bases and J 5 bases, with 7 bases left between them. Germline CDR1 is KGHSH and CDR2 is LQKENI. This CDR3 has 13 residues. This chain's CDR3 is CASSPKTTGELFF. The CDR3 bases are TGTGCCAGCTCACCCAAGACGACCGGGGAGCTGTTTTTT.

This clonotype occurred a few times. This rearrangement joins TRBV12-3 or TRBV12-4 to TRBJ2-7; 15 nucleotides align to TRBD2. J lost 3 bases, V lost 6 bases, and 12 bases had no gene match. This CDR3 has 18 amino acids. The CDR3, as DNA: TGTGCCAGCAGCAGGCCCGGACTAGCGGGGGGGCCTAGCTACGAGCAGTACTTC. Its protein is CASSRPGLAGGPSYEQYF.

This clonotype was seen many times. In DNA form, the CDR3 reads TGTGCCAGCAGCTTAAGGGACTCCTGGAGGATGGATAATTCACCCCTCCACTTT. Protein product: CASSLRDSWRMDNSPLHF. V usage is TRBV5-5 and J usage is TRBJ1-6, with D possibly matching TRBD1 (5 bases). Trimming cost V 2 bases and J 5 bases, with 20 bases left between them. CDR1 and CDR2 (germline): SGHKS, YYEKEE (reference sequence). CDR3 length: 18 amino acids.

In this sample, this clonotype turned up a few times. The rearrangement uses TRBV20-1 and TRBJ2-2; TRBD1 matches at 7 bases. V shed 5 bases, J shed 1 base, and the junction held 10 bases outside the gene matches. Germline CDR1 reads DFQATT; CDR2 reads SNEGSKA (reference sequence). The CDR3 is 16 residues long. CDR3 sequence reads: CSARIPQGKNTGELFF. CDR3 coding DNA: TGCAGTGCTCGGATACCACAGGGGAAGAACACCGGGGAGCTGTTTTTT.

The V and J genes are TRBV27 and TRBJ2-7; a weak D match, TRBD2 (6 bases). The CDR3 has 16 residues. The V end was cut by 4 bases, the J end by 3 bases, with 19 bases between. Germline V gene sequence: CDR1 MNHEY, CDR2 SMNVEV (reference sequence). The DNA for the CDR3 is TGTGCCAGCAGTTCACTCTCTGCGGGAACCGACTACGAGCAGTACTTC. This translates into CASSSLSAGTDYEQYF.

At least ten counts were recorded for this clonotype. The chain uses TRBV29-1 and TRBJ2-7, with 9 nucleotides matching TRBD2. V gave up 5 bases and J gave up 6 bases; unmatched junction bases: 8. Germline CDR1 and CDR2: SQVTM and ANQGSEA. This CDR3 spans 13 amino acids. The CDR3 region is CSVPGTSTSEQYF. For the CDR3, the DNA is TGCAGCGTTCCCGGGACTAGCACGTCCGAGCAGTACTTC.

This clonotype was seen at least ten times. This chain connects TRBV4-1 to TRBJ2-7; D unresolved. Germline V gene data show CDR1 as MGHRA and CDR2 as YSYEKL. V shed 0 bases and J shed 2 bases, with 14 bases lying between them. This CDR3 spans 16 amino acids. In DNA form, the CDR3 reads TGCGCCAGCAGCCAAGAATCCGGAAGCGCAGCCTACGAGCAGTACTTC. It encodes CASSQESGSAAYEQYF.

This chain links TRBV20-1 with TRBJ1-1, with D maybe TRBD1 (5 bases). Germline V lookup: CDR1 DFQATT, CDR2 SNEGSKA (reference sequence). This CDR3 contains 13 residues. V lost 1 base and J lost 4, with 10 bases in between. The CDR3 DNA follows: TGCAGTGCTAGAGGTGAGGGGACCACTGAAGCTTTCTTT. It is translated as CSARGEGTTEAFF.

V gene TRBV4-1 combines with J gene TRBJ1-2; D call uncertain. Trimming stripped 7 bases from V and 1 base from J, with 22 bases between. The CDR3 has 17 amino acids. Germline CDR1 is MGHRA and CDR2 is YSYEKL. The CDR3 reads CASTPQAQEVSNYGYTF. The CDR3 nucleotides read TGCGCCAGCACCCCTCAAGCCCAGGAAGTGAGTAACTATGGCTACACCTTC.

Details on this clonotype: A read error may be the cause here, since a much bigger clone is one base away. This chain connects TRBV4-3 to TRBJ1-5; tentative D call: TRBD1 (6 bases). The germline V gene encodes CDR1 LGHNA and CDR2 YSLEER. The CDR3 is 16 residues long. Trimming pared 0 bases from V and 0 bases from J, leaving 9 bases between. For the CDR3, the DNA is TGCGCCAGCAGCCAAGATCTGACAGGTAGCAATCAGCCCCAGCATTTT. It yields the protein CASSQDLTGSNQPQHF.

As for this clonotype: A much larger clone lies one base from this, so it may be a read error. The J gene is TRBJ1-1, the V gene TRBV28; possible D gene TRBD1, 5 bases. The CDR3 sequence is 13 residues long. Germline V gene sequence: CDR1 MDHEN, CDR2 SYDVKM. The CDR3 protein is CASSFEGYTKAFF. The CDR3 DNA reads as TGTGCCAGCAGTTTCGAGGGGTACACTAAAGCTTTCTTT.

The J gene is TRBJ1-1, the V gene TRBV9; D not resolved. V lost 0 bases and J 3 bases, leaving 15 bases between the germline ends. Germline loops: CDR1 SGDLS, CDR2 YYNGEE. The CDR3 has 16 amino acids. CDR3 region: CASSVDGQNGDTEAFF. The CDR3 region has the DNA TGTGCCAGCAGCGTAGATGGGCAAAACGGCGACACTGAAGCTTTCTTT. Filled out from reference TRBV9 and TRBJ1-1, the complete variable domain reads DSGVTQTPKHLITATGQRVTLRCSPRSGDLSVYWYQQSLDQGLQFLIQYYNGEERAKGNILERFSAQQFPDLHSELNLSSLELGDSALYFCASSVDGQNGDTEAFFGQGTRLTVV.

The chain couples TRBV27 to TRBJ2-2; tentatively, D is TRBD1 (5 bases). The CDR3 totals 16 residues. CDR1 MNHEY and CDR2 SMNVEV come from the germline V gene (reference sequence). Trimming removed 3 bases at V and 7 bases at J, with 18 bases between. In DNA, the CDR3 is TGTGCCAGCAGTTTGTCCAGGGCGGTTTCAGGCGGGGAGCTGTTTTTT. This encodes CASSLSRAVSGGELFF.

Only a few counts were recorded for this clonotype. The chain carries TRBV2 and TRBJ2-5; maybe TRBD1 (6 bases). V was pared by 6 bases and J by 0 bases, with 17 bases between. The germline gives CDR1 SNHLY, CDR2 FYNNEI. The length of the CDR3 is 16 residues. The CDR3 sequence is CASRTGTPSYQETQYF. Written as DNA, the CDR3 is TGTGCCAGCAGGACCGGGACACCTTCCTACCAAGAGACCCAGTACTTC.

There are many counts of this clonotype. The rearrangement uses TRBV6-6 and TRBJ2-3; D remains unclear. This CDR3 is built from 14 residues. Trimming cost V 5 bases and J 2 bases, with 11 bases left between them. Germline V gene data show CDR1 as MNHNY and CDR2 as SVGAGI (reference sequence). This CDR3 is CASSPTTITDTQYF. CDR3 nucleotides: TGTGCCAGCAGTCCCACTACTATCACAGATACGCAGTATTTT.

The rearrangement links TRBV21-1 to TRBJ2-5; the table gives TRBD2 as D, unverified against the DNA. TRBV21-1 is reported as a pseudogene. The CDR3 has 16 amino acids. The CDR3 sequence: CASSKDSRTTPETQYF. In DNA, the CDR3 is TGTGCCAGCAGCAAAGATTCTAGGACTACCCCCGAGACCCAGTACTTC.

This clonotype was counted at least ten times. The chain couples TRBV3-1 to TRBJ1-4; D is uncertain. The V gene's germline CDR1 is LGHDT and CDR2 YNNKEL (reference sequence). V lost 0 bases, J lost 0 bases, and 5 bases lay in between. The CDR3 length is 15 residues. DNA of the CDR3: TGTGCCAGCAGCCAAGACGTTGCAACTAATGAAAAACTGTTTTTT. Amino acid sequence: CASSQDVATNEKLFF.

This clonotype has a count of ten or more. V gene TRBV20-1 combines with J gene TRBJ2-7, with D maybe TRBD2 (5 bases). This CDR3 has 14 residues. Trimming shortened V by 3 bases and J by 6 bases, and 18 bases separated the two germline ends. The germline CDR1 and CDR2 sequences are DFQATT and SNEGSKA (reference sequence). CDR3 nucleotides: TGCAGTGCTAGTATGGGTGGGAGCGGCTTCGAGCAGTACTTC. Translating it yields CSASMGGSGFEQYF.

On this clonotype: This clone may be a read error of a much larger clone one base away. The chain couples TRBV9 to TRBJ2-2, with 9 positions matching TRBD1. The germline V gene encodes CDR1 SGDLS and CDR2 YYNGEE. This CDR3 spans 17 amino acids. The junction had 10 bases not matched to a gene; V was cut back by 4 bases and J by 3 bases. CDR3 coding DNA: TGTGCCAGCAGCCCCGACCGGACAGGGGCGCACACCGGGGAGCTGTTTTTT. Amino acid sequence: CASSPDRTGAHTGELFF.

This clonotype was seen a handful of times. CDR3 DNA sequence: TGCAGTGCTAGGGTGGCAGGGGGATACAATGAGCAGTTCTTC. Translated: CSARVAGGYNEQFF. The genes are TRBV20-1 and TRBJ2-1; 7 bases match TRBD1. With 3 bases clipped from V and 4 bases from J, the junction kept 6 bases outside the gene matches. Looked up from germline, CDR1 is DFQATT and CDR2 is SNEGSKA (reference sequence). The CDR3 is 14 residues long.

About this clonotype itself: The junction does not match germline at one end; this may be a read error. The chain combines TRBV4-1 with TRBJ2-6; the D is unclear. Germline V lookup: CDR1 MGHRA, CDR2 YSYEKL. CDR3 length: 17 amino acids. The CDR3: CASCQDSAISGANVLTF. CDR3 nucleotides: TGCGCCAGCTGCCAAGATTCGGCCATCTCTGGGGCCAACGTCCTGACTTTC.

This clonotype was recorded at least ten times. The genes are TRBV7-2 and TRBJ1-4; 11 bases line up with TRBD1. There are 17 residues in the CDR3. Trimming removed 4 bases from V and 0 bases from J; junction bases left unmatched: 4. Germline CDR1 reads SGHTA; CDR2 reads FQGNSA. The CDR3 DNA reads TGTGCCAGCAGCTGGCCGGGACAGGGGGCAACTAATGAAAAACTGTTTTTT. This translates into CASSWPGQGATNEKLFF.